This is a list of T cell receptor beta chains from one sample in a study of blood T cell repertoires in COVID-19. Sequenced by immunoSEQ multiplex PCR; TCRdb stores in-frame clones only, minus some. Among some 150,000 clones listed, 80% to 85% were seen once. The source material was peripheral blood. These receptors originate from a woman aged 55-70 years with acute or convalescent COVID-19. Both conserved end residues are part of each CDR3. A D gene is named only where the DNA matches it firmly. Clone size is given for some rows only: seen once, a few or many times, or a class if the clone is expanded.

TRBJ2-7,once,TRBD2,TRBV5-1,CASSTLLAGEDEQYF,TGCGCCAGCAGCACCCTACTAGCGGGAGAGGACGAGCAGTACTTC
TRBJ2-3,-,TRBD2,TRBV5-1,CASRSGLAGVTDTQYF,TGCGCCAGCAGATCCGGACTAGCGGGAGTTACAGATACGCAGTATTTT
TRBJ2-2,-,-,TRBV24-1,CATSEGGATGELFF,TGTGCCACCAGTGAAGGAGGGGCCACCGGGGAGCTGTTTTTT
TRBJ2-1,-,-,TRBV7-2,CASSLIEGNEQFF,TGTGCCAGCAGCTTAATCGAGGGAAATGAGCAGTTCTTC
TRBJ2-4,-,-,TRBV4-1,CASSQDPRVSNDIQYF,TGCGCCAGCAGCCAAGACCCCAGGGTATCGAACGACATTCAGTACTTC
TRBJ2-7,-,TRBD1,TRBV9,CASSVGNRGSYEQYF,TGTGCCAGCAGCGTAGGAAACAGGGGGTCCTACGAGCAGTACTTC
TRBJ2-1,-,-,TRBV5-1,CASSPPSGMGAYNEQFF,TGCGCCAGCAGCCCCCCTTCAGGGATGGGCGCCTACAATGAGCAGTTCTTC
TRBJ1-6,-,-,TRBV28,CASTPPDRSFTLHF,TGTGCCAGCACACCGCCGGACAGATCGTTTACCCTCCACTTT
TRBJ1-2,once,-,TRBV19,CASSMTSNYGYTF,TGTGCCAGTAGCATGACTTCTAACTATGGCTACACCTTC
TRBJ2-3,-,TRBD2,TRBV9,CASRRLAGVTDTQYF,TGTGCCAGCAGACGACTAGCGGGAGTGACAGATACGCAGTATTTT
TRBJ2-5,-,TRBD2,TRBV7-9,CASSPGLAGPSAETQYF,TGTGCCAGCAGCCCAGGACTAGCGGGACCCTCTGCGGAGACCCAGTACTTC
TRBJ2-1,-,TRBD1,TRBV20-1,CSASHRDRGFVEQFF,TGCAGTGCTAGTCACCGGGACAGGGGATTCGTTGAGCAGTTCTTC
TRBJ2-1,-,TRBD2,TRBV7-8,CASSLVGSGSAPIEQFF,TGTGCCAGCAGCTTAGTTGGGAGCGGGAGTGCGCCGATCGAGCAGTTCTTC
TRBJ2-1,-,TRBD2,TRBV29-1,CSAGTSGSVQFF,TGCAGCGCTGGGACTAGCGGGAGCGTGCAGTTCTTC
TRBJ1-6,-,TRBD1,TRBV16,CASSPQGAANSPLHF,TGTGCCAGCAGCCCGCAGGGGGCGGCTAATTCACCCCTCCACTTT
TRBJ1-4,-,-,TRBV6-6,CASLNSREKLFF,TGTGCCAGCCTGAACAGTCGAGAAAAACTGTTTTTT
TRBJ2-2,-,TRBD1,TRBV30,CAWSAQGAAGELFF,TGTGCCTGGAGTGCGCAGGGGGCGGCCGGGGAGCTGTTTTTT
TRBJ2-7,once,TRBD2,TRBV19,CASSRTGTSGSSYEQYF,TGTGCCAGTAGTAGAACCGGGACTAGCGGTAGCTCCTACGAGCAGTACTTC
TRBJ2-1,-,-,TRBV7-7,CASSPGSGEQFF,TGTGCTAGCAGCCCAGGTAGCGGTGAGCAGTTCTTC
TRBJ1-2,-,-,TRBV30,CAWSHGNYGYTF,TGTGCCTGGAGTCACGGGAACTATGGCTACACCTTC
TRBJ1-2,-,-,TRBV6-1,CASSESGDYGYTF,TGTGCCAGCAGTGAATCAGGGGACTATGGCTACACCTTC
TRBJ2-7,-,-,TRBV19,CASSETPSYEQYF,TGTGCCAGTAGTGAGACACCTTCCTACGAGCAGTACTTC
TRBJ2-7,once,-,TRBV11-2,CASSLGGQLSYEQYF,TGTGCCAGCAGCTTGGGGGGACAGCTCTCCTACGAGCAGTACTTC
TRBJ1-3,-,-,TRBV7-9,CASSYQGRVDTIYF,TGTGCCAGCAGCTACCAAGGGAGGGTAGACACCATATATTTT
TRBJ2-1,-,-,TRBV7-2,CASSLSSSAGNEQFF,TGTGCCAGCAGCTTATCGAGCTCAGCGGGCAATGAGCAGTTCTTC
TRBJ2-7,-,TRBD2,TRBV3-1/TRBV3-2,CASSRRLAGTSSYEQYF,TGTGCCAGCAGCCGCCGACTAGCGGGGACGAGCTCCTACGAGCAGTACTTC
TRBJ2-7,-,-,TRBV7-9,CASSQSAANYEQYF,TGTGCCAGCAGCCAGTCTGCGGCCAACTACGAGCAGTACTTC
TRBJ1-2,-,TRBD1,TRBV5-1,CASSPEGQTGYTF,TGCGCCAGCAGCCCCGAGGGACAGACTGGCTACACCTTC
TRBJ2-1,-,-,TRBV5-1,CASSLVMGGDNEQFF,TGCGCCAGCAGCCTGGTGATGGGGGGTGACAATGAGCAGTTCTTC
TRBJ2-1,-,-,TRBV4-1,CASSQGLAGGGEQFF,TGCGCCAGCAGCCAAGGGTTGGCAGGAGGCGGTGAGCAGTTCTTC
TRBJ2-3,-,TRBD2,TRBV7-9,CASSTSTSGFGTSTDTQYF,TGTGCCAGCAGCACCTCGACTAGCGGTTTTGGAACTAGCACAGATACGCAGTATTTT
TRBJ2-1,-,TRBD1,TRBV12-5,CASGLRQGRNLPEFF,TGTGCTAGTGGTTTGAGACAGGGGAGGAATTTACCGGAGTTCTTC
TRBJ2-1,-,TRBD2,TRBV19,CASSILGSGRMLFNEQFF,TGTGCCAGTAGTATTCTAGGTAGCGGGAGGATGCTTTTCAATGAGCAGTTCTTC
TRBJ2-1,-,-,TRBV13,CASSLSGSYNEQFF,TGTGCCAGCAGCTTAAGCGGGTCCTACAATGAGCAGTTCTTC
TRBJ2-7,-,-,TRBV7-9,CASSLAGRGKEQYF,TGTGCCAGCAGCTTAGCGGGTAGGGGGAAAGAGCAGTACTTC
TRBJ1-1,-,TRBD1,TRBV9,CASSGLQGGTEAFF,TGTGCCAGCAGCGGACTTCAGGGGGGCACTGAAGCTTTCTTT
TRBJ2-7,-,-,TRBV21-1,CAMQYEQYF,TGTGCCATGCAGTACGAGCAGTACTTC
TRBJ2-1,-,-,TRBV11-2,CASSRPNNEQFF,TGTGCCAGCAGCCGCCCTAACAATGAGCAGTTCTTC
TRBJ2-7,few,-,TRBV5-1,CASSEAYEQYF,TGCGCCAGCAGCGAGGCCTACGAGCAGTACTTC
TRBJ1-1,-,-,TRBV28,CASSFETDLNTEAFF,TGTGCCAGCAGTTTCGAGACAGACTTGAACACTGAAGCTTTCTTT
TRBJ2-3,-,TRBD1,TRBV7-3,CASSSPGQITDTQYF,TGTGCCAGCAGCTCTCCGGGACAGATCACAGATACGCAGTATTTT
TRBJ2-1,once,TRBD1,TRBV11-2,CASSLGRTGLNEQFF,TGTGCCAGCAGCTTAGGGCGGACAGGATTGAATGAGCAGTTCTTC
TRBJ2-3,-,TRBD2,TRBV7-2,CASSSQRGSTDTQYF,TGTGCCAGCAGCTCCCAGCGGGGAAGCACAGATACGCAGTATTTT
TRBJ2-3,-,-,TRBV7-2,CASSLAGHSTDTQYF,TGTGCCAGCAGCTTAGCGGGACACAGCACAGATACGCAGTATTTT
TRBJ1-2,few,TRBD1,TRBV6-1,CASSEPTGGYTYGYTF,TGTGCCAGCAGTGAACCGACAGGGGGATATACCTATGGCTACACCTTC
TRBJ2-4,-,TRBD1,TRBV28,CASSSGGLPIQYF,TGTGCCAGCAGTTCAGGGGGTCTCCCCATTCAGTACTTC